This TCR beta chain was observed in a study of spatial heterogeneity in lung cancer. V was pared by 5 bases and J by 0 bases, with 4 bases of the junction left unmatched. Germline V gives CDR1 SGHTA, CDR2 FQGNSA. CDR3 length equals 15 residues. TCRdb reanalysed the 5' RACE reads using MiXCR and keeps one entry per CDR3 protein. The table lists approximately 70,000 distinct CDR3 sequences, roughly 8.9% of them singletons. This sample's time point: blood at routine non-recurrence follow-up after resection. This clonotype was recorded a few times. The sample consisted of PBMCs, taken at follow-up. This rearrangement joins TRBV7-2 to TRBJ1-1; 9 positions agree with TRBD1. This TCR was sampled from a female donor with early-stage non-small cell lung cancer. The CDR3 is CASSIGTGLNTEAFF. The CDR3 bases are TGTGCCAGCAGCATTGGGACAGGGTTGAACACTGAAGCTTTCTTT. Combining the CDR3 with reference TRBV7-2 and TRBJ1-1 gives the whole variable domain GAGVSQSPSNKVTEKGKDVELRCDPISGHTALYWYRQSLGQGLEFLIYFQGNSAPDKSGLPSDRFSAERTGGSVSTLTIQRTQQEDSAVYLCASSIGTGLNTEAFFGQGTRLTVV.